This T cell receptor beta chain was observed in a study of blood T cell repertoires in COVID-19. Original methodology: By means of reference gene primer amplification, nucleated cell counts were estimated. Data came from immunoSEQ multiplex PCR; TCRdb stores just in-frame clones and leaves some out. V, J and clone size were drawn from that table, and D and trimming were deduced from the DNA. The sample lists about 270,000 clones, over 75% occurring once. The sequence derives from a woman aged 18-29 years who had recovered from COVID-19. Sequenced material: PBMCs or T cells enriched from blood (not recorded which).

CDR3: CASSPRTGTYEQYF. CDR3 DNA: TGTGCCAGCAGCCCGCGGACAGGGACCTACGAGCAGTACTTC. This rearrangement joins TRBV7-8 to TRBJ2-7; TRBD1 matches at 8 bases. This CDR3 contains 14 residues. V was clipped by 5 bases and J by 2 bases; unmatched bases: 5. CDR1 is SGHVS, CDR2 FQNEAQ, per germline.